This TCR beta chain came from a study of shared clonotypes between healthy human individuals. General observations from the study: Clonotypes which were not shared had lower generation probabilities than clonotypes that all four donors shared.

Trimming left V 5 bases short and J 6 bases short, with 12 bases between. The CDR3 sequence is 13 residues long. Germline V gene data show CDR1 as SGHTA and CDR2 as FQGTGA. Sequencing was performed with immunoSEQ multiplex PCR; in TCRdb, only in-frame clones are kept and a portion is missing. This sample has some 1,100,000 clones, with about 80% found just once. In the case of this clone: Its antigen is currently unknown.

This rearrangement joins TRBV7-3 to TRBJ2-3, with TRBD2 as a possible D gene (5 bases). This receptor was identified in a man younger than 35 in good health. Some clones in this sample may be carry-over from other donors' samples. The material sequenced was memory CD4+ T cells from PBMCs. Regarding subset: CD45RA-negative fraction. CDR3 nucleotides: TGTGCCAGCAGCCCCAATCCGGGGGATACGCAGTATTTT. Protein product: CASSPNPGDTQYF.